What follows is one TCR beta chain and its context. Its antigen is not identified. These data come from a study of T-cell reconstitution after alpha-beta-depleted transplantation in children. Notes on the study in general: Newly generated T cells supplied most T-cell counts and diversity one year post-transplant. Reportedly, roughly two months post-transplant, alpha-beta T cells arose from several hundred expanded graft clones. Surviving recipient cells, namely T cells and thymic progenitors, were the source of high day-60 TCRbeta diversity in some patients.

This CDR3 comprises 15 residues. Germline-derived CDR1 and CDR2 are MNHEY and SMNVEV (reference sequence). Trimming pared 4 bases from V and 8 bases from J, leaving 15 bases between. A library of TCRbeta sequences, prepared with unique molecular identifiers, was generated. TCRdb called the PCR reads again in MiXCR, with one record for every CDR3 protein. The sample includes around 490,000 distinct CDR3 sequences, roughly 11% of them seen just once. The starting material was PBMCs, mostly from graft donor cells, obtained 180 days after TCRalphabeta/CD19-depleted stem cell transplant. The sequence was obtained from a female patient aged 2-9 years who had a stem cell transplant for aplastic anemia, so the T cells may come from the graft donor. The J gene is TRBJ2-6, the V gene TRBV27; the D call may be TRBD1 or TRBD2 (5 bases each). The CDR3 sequence is CASSWTRAGTNVLTF. The CDR3 DNA follows: TGTGCCAGCAGTTGGACCAGGGCCGGGACCAACGTCCTGACTTTC.